These T cell receptor beta chains were read from a single sample in a study of blood T cells in healthy people across ages. TCRdb itself ran the 5' RACE reads through MiXCR, one entry per CDR3 protein. Seen here are over 700,000 distinct CDR3 sequences, 20% to 25% observed once, and the top ten hold 9.4%. The sample was also linked to a second study, of T cells of mothers and their children.

Sequencing was carried out using blood. The receptors shown here come from a boy younger than 18 in good health. CDR3s include the opening cysteine and the closing phenylalanine or tryptophan. The order of the fields is J gene, D gene, clone size, V gene, CDR3 DNA, CDR3 protein. The D gene is left open where the match is weak. Not every row has a clone size; where given, it reads once, few, many or a size class.

j_call: TRBJ2-1
d_call: TRBD2
clone_size: few
v_call: TRBV6-5
cdr3_nt: TGTGCCAGCAGCCCGGGGGGGAGCGGTCACAATGAGCAGTTCTTC
cdr3_aa: CASSPGGSGHNEQFF

j_call: TRBJ1-2
d_call: NA
clone_size: few
v_call: TRBV20-1
cdr3_nt: TGCAGTGCTAGGGGGTACGATGGAGGCTACACCTTC
cdr3_aa: CSARGYDGGYTF

j_call: TRBJ1-2
d_call: TRBD1
clone_size: NA
v_call: TRBV7-6
cdr3_nt: TGTGCCAGCAGCCCCGGGACAGTTGCGTTGGGCTATGGCTACACCTTC
cdr3_aa: CASSPGTVALGYGYTF

j_call: TRBJ2-5
d_call: NA
clone_size: NA
v_call: TRBV9
cdr3_nt: TGTGCCAGCAGCCCCCCAGTTTACAGCCAAGAGACCCAGTACTTC
cdr3_aa: CASSPPVYSQETQYF

j_call: TRBJ2-7
d_call: NA
clone_size: NA
v_call: TRBV7-9
cdr3_nt: TGTGCCAGCAGCTCCAAAGACAGGAATTCCTACGAGCAGTACTTC
cdr3_aa: CASSSKDRNSYEQYF

j_call: TRBJ2-5
d_call: NA
clone_size: few
v_call: TRBV2
cdr3_nt: TGTGCCAGCAGTGATTTCTTAGCCGGCGAGACCCAGTACTTC
cdr3_aa: CASSDFLAGETQYF

j_call: TRBJ1-1
d_call: NA
clone_size: NA
v_call: TRBV6-1
cdr3_nt: TGTGCCAGCGGAGGTGCCATGAACACTGAAGCTTTCTTT
cdr3_aa: CASGGAMNTEAFF

j_call: TRBJ1-6
d_call: NA
clone_size: NA
v_call: TRBV3-1
cdr3_nt: TGTGCCAGCAGCCAAGCAGGAGGCAGTAATTCACCCCTCCACTTT
cdr3_aa: CASSQAGGSNSPLHF

j_call: TRBJ1-5
d_call: NA
clone_size: NA
v_call: TRBV4-3
cdr3_nt: TGCGCCAGCAGCCCCGCTGTGACTGGCAATCAGCCCCAGCATTTT
cdr3_aa: CASSPAVTGNQPQHF

j_call: TRBJ2-3
d_call: NA
clone_size: NA
v_call: TRBV24-1
cdr3_nt: TGTGCCACCAGTGATTTGTCAGATACGCAGTATTTT
cdr3_aa: CATSDLSDTQYF

j_call: TRBJ2-3
d_call: NA
clone_size: NA
v_call: TRBV15
cdr3_nt: TGTGCCACCAGCCCCACCTGGACAGCCACAGATACGCAGTATTTT
cdr3_aa: CATSPTWTATDTQYF

j_call: TRBJ2-2
d_call: NA
clone_size: few
v_call: TRBV11-2
cdr3_nt: TGTGCCAGCAGCTTAGAAATGAACACCGGGGAGCTGTTTTTT
cdr3_aa: CASSLEMNTGELFF

j_call: TRBJ2-7
d_call: NA
clone_size: NA
v_call: TRBV9
cdr3_nt: TGTGCCAGCAGCGTAGGATCTAACAGAAACTACGAGCAGTACTTC
cdr3_aa: CASSVGSNRNYEQYF

j_call: TRBJ2-7
d_call: TRBD2
clone_size: few
v_call: TRBV6-1
cdr3_nt: TGTGCCAGCTCCCGTCGACTAGCGGGAGATCTTGGGAACGAGCAGTACTTC
cdr3_aa: CASSRRLAGDLGNEQYF

j_call: TRBJ2-5
d_call: TRBD2
clone_size: NA
v_call: TRBV12-3/TRBV12-4
cdr3_nt: TGTGCCAGCAGTTTAGGGACTAGTGTCGAGACCCAGTACTTC
cdr3_aa: CASSLGTSVETQYF

j_call: TRBJ1-5
d_call: NA
clone_size: few
v_call: TRBV29-1
cdr3_nt: TGCAGCGTTGGCCAACAGGACAATCAGCCCCAGCATTTT
cdr3_aa: CSVGQQDNQPQHF

j_call: TRBJ1-2
d_call: TRBD1
clone_size: NA
v_call: TRBV11-3
cdr3_nt: TGTGCCAGCAGCTTTGGTCCTGGGCAGGGGGCGGACTATGGCTACACCTTC
cdr3_aa: CASSFGPGQGADYGYTF

j_call: TRBJ2-1
d_call: TRBD2
clone_size: NA
v_call: TRBV7-9
cdr3_nt: TGTGCCAGCAGATTCTCGATAGCGGGAGAGGATGAGCAGTTCTTC
cdr3_aa: CASRFSIAGEDEQFF

j_call: TRBJ2-7
d_call: NA
clone_size: few
v_call: TRBV29-1
cdr3_nt: TGCAGCGTTGGCGTCAGGGACCACGAGCAGTACTTC
cdr3_aa: CSVGVRDHEQYF

j_call: TRBJ1-1
d_call: NA
clone_size: NA
v_call: TRBV20-1
cdr3_nt: TGCAGTGCCCAGCAGAGTAGGGAGACTCAGGGAGCTTTCTTT
cdr3_aa: CSAQQSRETQGAFF

j_call: TRBJ1-1
d_call: NA
clone_size: NA
v_call: TRBV29-1
cdr3_nt: TGCAGCGCCAAGGTCTCAGGAATGACTGAAGCTTTCTTT
cdr3_aa: CSAKVSGMTEAFF

j_call: TRBJ2-7
d_call: TRBD2
clone_size: NA
v_call: TRBV2
cdr3_nt: TGTGCCAGCTGCAGCGGGGAGGCGTCCTACGAGCAGTACTTC
cdr3_aa: CASCSGEASYEQYF

j_call: TRBJ1-1
d_call: NA
clone_size: few
v_call: TRBV13
cdr3_nt: TGTGCCAGCCTGGGCGGGACATTGGGTCTTGAAGCTTCCTTT
cdr3_aa: CASLGGTLGLEASF

j_call: TRBJ1-4
d_call: NA
clone_size: NA
v_call: TRBV5-1
cdr3_nt: TGCGCCAGCAGTTTGGGGACCGGGTTAAAACTGTTTTTT
cdr3_aa: CASSLGTGLKLFF

j_call: TRBJ2-2
d_call: NA
clone_size: NA
v_call: TRBV24-1
cdr3_nt: TGTGCCACCGGGACCGACGAATTCACCGGGGAGCTGTTTTTT
cdr3_aa: CATGTDEFTGELFF

j_call: TRBJ2-1
d_call: TRBD2
clone_size: NA
v_call: TRBV20-1
cdr3_nt: TGCAGTGTCCGGAATCCTAGCGGTTCCTACAATGAGCAGTTCTTC
cdr3_aa: CSVRNPSGSYNEQFF

j_call: TRBJ1-1
d_call: TRBD1
clone_size: once
v_call: TRBV28
cdr3_nt: TGTGCCAGCAGTTTAACCAGGGGGCACACTGAAGCTTTCTTT
cdr3_aa: CASSLTRGHTEAFF

j_call: TRBJ1-4
d_call: NA
clone_size: many
v_call: TRBV11-2
cdr3_nt: TGTGCCAGCACCCCAGGGGAAGAAAAACTGTTTTTT
cdr3_aa: CASTPGEEKLFF

j_call: TRBJ1-1
d_call: TRBD1
clone_size: few
v_call: TRBV5-1
cdr3_nt: TGCGCCAGCAGCAACCGGGACAGGGGGCTACACACTGAAGCTTTCTTT
cdr3_aa: CASSNRDRGLHTEAFF

j_call: TRBJ2-7
d_call: TRBD2
clone_size: NA
v_call: TRBV20-1
cdr3_nt: TGCAGTGCTAGGACTAGCGGCGACCCCTACGAGCAGTACTTC
cdr3_aa: CSARTSGDPYEQYF

j_call: TRBJ2-7
d_call: NA
clone_size: many
v_call: TRBV2
cdr3_nt: TGTGCCAGCCACCGGGACACCCCTAACGAGCAGTACTTC
cdr3_aa: CASHRDTPNEQYF

j_call: TRBJ2-3
d_call: NA
clone_size: NA
v_call: TRBV6-2/TRBV6-3
cdr3_nt: TGTGCCAGCAGTTACACCCAAGATACGCAGTATTTT
cdr3_aa: CASSYTQDTQYF

j_call: TRBJ2-7
d_call: NA
clone_size: few
v_call: TRBV29-1
cdr3_nt: TGCAGCGTTGGGGCAGAAACTACCTACGAGCAGTACTTC
cdr3_aa: CSVGAETTYEQYF

j_call: TRBJ2-7
d_call: TRBD2
clone_size: few
v_call: TRBV7-2
cdr3_nt: TGTGCCAGCAGACCAGCGGGAGTTGCCCACGAGCAGTACTTC
cdr3_aa: CASRPAGVAHEQYF

j_call: TRBJ2-1
d_call: TRBD2
clone_size: NA
v_call: TRBV29-1
cdr3_nt: TGCAGCGTTACTAGCGGGGGGCCGGATGAGCAGTTCTTC
cdr3_aa: CSVTSGGPDEQFF

j_call: TRBJ1-1
d_call: NA
clone_size: NA
v_call: TRBV7-9
cdr3_nt: TGTGCCAGCAGCCCATACGCGGGGAACACTGAAGCTTTCTTT
cdr3_aa: CASSPYAGNTEAFF

j_call: TRBJ1-4
d_call: NA
clone_size: few
v_call: TRBV28
cdr3_nt: TGTGCCAGCACCCGATGGGGCCGGGGTCGAAATGAAAAACTGTTTTTT
cdr3_aa: CASTRWGRGRNEKLFF

j_call: TRBJ2-7
d_call: TRBD1
clone_size: NA
v_call: TRBV7-9
cdr3_nt: TGTGCCAGCAGCTTAAGGACAGGTTTCTACGAGCAGTACTTC
cdr3_aa: CASSLRTGFYEQYF

j_call: TRBJ1-1
d_call: TRBD1
clone_size: once
v_call: TRBV5-6
cdr3_nt: TGTGCCAGCGGAGACAGGGTAGACACTGAAGCTTTCTTT
cdr3_aa: CASGDRVDTEAFF

j_call: TRBJ2-5
d_call: NA
clone_size: NA
v_call: TRBV9
cdr3_nt: TGTGCCAGCAGCGTGACGCCTCAAGAGACCCAGTACTTC
cdr3_aa: CASSVTPQETQYF

j_call: TRBJ2-2
d_call: NA
clone_size: few
v_call: TRBV4-3
cdr3_nt: TGCGCCAGCAGCCAAGGTTACCACACCGGGGAGCTGTTTTTT
cdr3_aa: CASSQGYHTGELFF

j_call: TRBJ2-2
d_call: NA
clone_size: NA
v_call: TRBV9
cdr3_nt: TGTGCCAGCAGCCCTGAAACTAGCCCGACCGGGGAGCTGTTTTTT
cdr3_aa: CASSPETSPTGELFF

j_call: TRBJ1-5
d_call: TRBD1
clone_size: NA
v_call: TRBV28
cdr3_nt: TGTGCCAGCGGATTACAGGGGCGGAAAACTCAGCCCCAGCATTTT
cdr3_aa: CASGLQGRKTQPQHF

j_call: TRBJ2-1
d_call: TRBD2
clone_size: few
v_call: TRBV5-5
cdr3_nt: TGTGCCAGCAGCGACATTACCGGGACTAGCGGGAGATTAGTCAACAATGAGCAGTTCTTC
cdr3_aa: CASSDITGTSGRLVNNEQFF

j_call: TRBJ2-1
d_call: TRBD1
clone_size: NA
v_call: TRBV5-1
cdr3_nt: TGCGCCAGCAGCCCGGGACAGATCGATTACAATGAGCAGTTCTTC
cdr3_aa: CASSPGQIDYNEQFF

j_call: TRBJ2-4
d_call: TRBD1
clone_size: NA
v_call: TRBV6-5
cdr3_nt: TGTGCCAGCAGCCCAACGACAGGGAGCAAAAACATCCAGTACTTC
cdr3_aa: CASSPTTGSKNIQYF

j_call: TRBJ1-2
d_call: TRBD1
clone_size: few
v_call: TRBV28
cdr3_nt: TGTGCCAGCACCGACCGACAGGGAGGAGGCTACACCTTT
cdr3_aa: CASTDRQGGGYTF

j_call: TRBJ1-2
d_call: NA
clone_size: NA
v_call: TRBV4-3
cdr3_nt: TGCGCCAGCAGCCAAGATTTCGGGACGGTTAACTATGGCTACACCTTC
cdr3_aa: CASSQDFGTVNYGYTF

j_call: TRBJ2-5
d_call: NA
clone_size: many
v_call: TRBV5-1
cdr3_nt: TGCGCCAGCAGCCCCACACGGGGCTGGCCTCAAGAGACCCAGTACTTC
cdr3_aa: CASSPTRGWPQETQYF

j_call: TRBJ2-5
d_call: NA
clone_size: NA
v_call: TRBV9
cdr3_nt: TGTACCAGCAGCAGAGGACTTCAAGAGACCCAGTACTTC
cdr3_aa: CTSSRGLQETQYF

j_call: TRBJ2-3
d_call: TRBD2
clone_size: few
v_call: TRBV20-1
cdr3_nt: TGCAGTGCCCTCATAGCGGGTACAGATACGCAGTATTTT
cdr3_aa: CSALIAGTDTQYF

j_call: TRBJ2-1
d_call: TRBD2
clone_size: NA
v_call: TRBV25-1
cdr3_nt: TGTGCCAGCAGTGGGTTTAGCGGGAGTTTTTACAATGAGCAGTTCTTC
cdr3_aa: CASSGFSGSFYNEQFF

j_call: TRBJ1-4
d_call: TRBD1
clone_size: few
v_call: TRBV11-2
cdr3_nt: TGTGCCAGCAGCTTAATGCCCGGGACAGGGTATGAAAAACTGTTTTTT
cdr3_aa: CASSLMPGTGYEKLFF

j_call: TRBJ2-2
d_call: NA
clone_size: NA
v_call: TRBV4-2
cdr3_nt: TGTGCCAGCAGCCAAGATGCCTTTCTAGCACCCGGGGAGCTGTTTTTT
cdr3_aa: CASSQDAFLAPGELFF

j_call: TRBJ2-1
d_call: NA
clone_size: NA
v_call: TRBV5-1
cdr3_nt: TGCGCCAGCAGCTTTCCGGGTATTTCCTACAATGAGCAGTTCTTC
cdr3_aa: CASSFPGISYNEQFF

j_call: TRBJ2-1
d_call: NA
clone_size: NA
v_call: TRBV7-3
cdr3_nt: TGTGCCAGCAGCTTAATCGGCGGGAACTCCTACAATGAGCAGTTCTTC
cdr3_aa: CASSLIGGNSYNEQFF

j_call: TRBJ2-7
d_call: TRBD2
clone_size: NA
v_call: TRBV29-1
cdr3_nt: TGCAGCGTTGAAGGTCTGGGACTAGCGCCCTACGAGCAGTACTTC
cdr3_aa: CSVEGLGLAPYEQYF